This TCR beta chain appears in the sequencing data of a study of blood T cell repertoires in COVID-19. Study as a whole: Samples taken during acute and convalescent COVID-19 were collected in the United States, Italy and Spain. Nucleic acid was either cDNA or gDNA, and it came from T cells, B-cell-depleted T cells, or PBMCs.

Repertoires were generated with immunoSEQ multiplex PCR, while TCRdb's copy carries only in-frame clones and drops some. The table includes roughly 230,000 clones, 65% to 85% detected once. Germline V CDR1 and CDR2: LNHDA, SQIVND (reference sequence). The CDR3 length is 18 residues. Trimming took off 4 bases at V and 4 bases at J, with 22 bases between the two ends. This TCR was recovered from a man between 40 and 49 years old with active or convalescent COVID-19. The chain employs TRBV19 and TRBJ2-2; tentatively, D is TRBD1 (6 bases). Sequencing was performed on peripheral blood. In DNA form, the CDR3 reads TGTGCCAGTAGTACCCACGGAGGAGGACAGCGTGGCACCGGGGAGCTGTTTTTT. As protein: CASSTHGGGQRGTGELFF.